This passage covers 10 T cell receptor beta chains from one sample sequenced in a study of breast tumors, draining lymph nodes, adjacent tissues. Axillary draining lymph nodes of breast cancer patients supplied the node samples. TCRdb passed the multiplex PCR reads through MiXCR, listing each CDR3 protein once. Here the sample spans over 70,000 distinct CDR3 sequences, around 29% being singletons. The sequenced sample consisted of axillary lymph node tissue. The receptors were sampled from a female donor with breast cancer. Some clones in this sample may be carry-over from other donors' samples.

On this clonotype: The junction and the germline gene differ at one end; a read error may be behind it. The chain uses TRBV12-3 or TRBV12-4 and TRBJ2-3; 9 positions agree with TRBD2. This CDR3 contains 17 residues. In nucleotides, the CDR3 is TGTGCCATCAGTTCGCCCCCCGCGGGAGGGGTCACAGATACGCAGTATTTT. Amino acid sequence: CAISSPPAGGVTDTQYF.

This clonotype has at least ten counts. CDR3 protein: CASRLQGEGQPQHF. The CDR3 region has the DNA TGTGCCAGTAGACTACAGGGGGAAGGTCAGCCCCAGCATTTT. The gene calls are TRBV19 and TRBJ1-5; 8 positions agree with TRBD1. Germline V gene sequence: CDR1 LNHDA, CDR2 SQIVND (reference sequence). Trimming at V came to 6 bases and at J to 6 bases, leaving 7 bases not matched to a gene. This CDR3 comprises 14 residues.

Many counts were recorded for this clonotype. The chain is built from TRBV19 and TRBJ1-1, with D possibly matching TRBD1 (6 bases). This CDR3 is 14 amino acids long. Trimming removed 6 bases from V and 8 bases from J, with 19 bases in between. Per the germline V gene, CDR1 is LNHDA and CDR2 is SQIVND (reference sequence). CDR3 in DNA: TGTGCCAGTAGACCGGGACACGGGGGGGAAGAAGCTTTCTTT. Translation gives CASRPGHGGEEAFF.

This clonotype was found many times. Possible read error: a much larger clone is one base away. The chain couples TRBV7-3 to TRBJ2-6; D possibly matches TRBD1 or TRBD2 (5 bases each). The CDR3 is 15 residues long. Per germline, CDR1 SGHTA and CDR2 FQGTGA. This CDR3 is CASSRGRAGANVLPF. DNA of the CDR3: TGTGCCAGCAGCCGGGGCAGGGCTGGGGCCAACGTCCTGCCTTTC.

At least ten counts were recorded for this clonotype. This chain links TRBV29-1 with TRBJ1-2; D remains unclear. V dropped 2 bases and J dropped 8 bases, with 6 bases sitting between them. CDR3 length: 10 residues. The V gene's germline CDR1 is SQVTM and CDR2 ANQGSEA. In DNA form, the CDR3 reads TGCAGCGTTGAACTTGCCGGCTACACCTTC. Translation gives CSVELAGYTF.

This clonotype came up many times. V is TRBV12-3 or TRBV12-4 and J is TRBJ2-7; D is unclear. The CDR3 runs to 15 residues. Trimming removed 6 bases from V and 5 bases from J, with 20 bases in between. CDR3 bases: TGTGCCAGCAGCCAGCCTCGTGGAAATCGGAACGAGCAGTACTTC. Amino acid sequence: CASSQPRGNRNEQYF.

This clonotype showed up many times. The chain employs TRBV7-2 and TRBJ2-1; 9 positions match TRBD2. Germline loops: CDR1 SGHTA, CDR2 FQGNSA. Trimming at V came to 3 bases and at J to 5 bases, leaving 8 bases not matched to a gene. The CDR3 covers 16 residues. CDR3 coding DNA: TGTGCCAGCAGCTTCTTCAGCGGGAGGACGAACAATGAGCAGTTCTTC. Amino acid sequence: CASSFFSGRTNNEQFF.

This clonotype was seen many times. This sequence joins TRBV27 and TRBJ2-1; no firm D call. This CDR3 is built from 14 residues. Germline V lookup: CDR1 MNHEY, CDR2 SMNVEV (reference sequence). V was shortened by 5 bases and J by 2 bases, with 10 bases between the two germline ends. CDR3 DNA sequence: TGTGCCAGCAGTCTCGAGGCCCCCTACAATGAGCAGTTCTTC. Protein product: CASSLEAPYNEQFF.

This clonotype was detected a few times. The CDR3 DNA follows: TGTGCCAGCAGCGTAGAGCTGGGAGATGAGCAGTTCTTC. Protein product: CASSVELGDEQFF. The chain links TRBV9 to TRBJ2-1; perhaps TRBD2 as D (5 bases). Germline V gene data show CDR1 as SGDLS and CDR2 as YYNGEE. The CDR3 is 13 amino acids. V gave up 0 bases and J gave up 8 bases, with 9 bases separating them.

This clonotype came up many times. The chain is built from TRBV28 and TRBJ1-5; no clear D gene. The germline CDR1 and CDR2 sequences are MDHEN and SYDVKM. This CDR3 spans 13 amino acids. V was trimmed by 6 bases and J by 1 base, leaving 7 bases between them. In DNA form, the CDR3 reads TGTGCCAGCAGACTGGACAGCAATCAGCCCCAGCATTTT. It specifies CASRLDSNQPQHF.